The clone carrying this T cell receptor (beta chain) was recorded a few times. The target antigen is unknown. This sample was included in a study of cytomegalovirus exposure and HLA in healthy donors. The study, taken as a whole, reports: Presence/absence analyses assumed roughly uniform sequencing depth across donors. In a later analysis, TCR beta V- and J-gene trimming showed a link to a missense DCLRE1C variant.

Each donor's status was that of a healthy bone marrow donor. The PCR ran on 60 Vbeta and 13 Jbeta primers. Clones were sequenced by immunoSEQ multiplex PCR, and TCRdb holds only the in-frame ones, with some missing. The sample has 95,000 to 150,000 clones, about 80% seen once. CDR3 size: 14 residues. CDR1 is MNHEY, CDR2 SMNVEV, per germline (reference sequence). Germline trimming cut 6 bases from V and 4 bases from J; bases unmatched to any gene: 4. The sequence was obtained from a woman aged 50 to 60 in good health and CMV-seronegative. The chain uses TRBV27 and TRBJ1-3, with 9 bases aligning to TRBD1. The sample comprised PBMCs. CDR3 residues: CASRGTGKGNTIYF. CDR3 bases: TGTGCCAGCAGGGGGACAGGGAAGGGAAACACCATATATTTT.